This T cell receptor beta chain originates from a study of blood T cell repertoires in COVID-19. Looking at the study overall: Both acute and convalescent COVID-19 samples were obtained from the United States, Italy and Spain.

This CDR3 comprises 15 residues. Germline loops: CDR1 SGHAT, CDR2 FQNNGV. The ends lost 5 bases at V and 6 bases at J; junction bases unmatched: 6. As processed by the authors: Estimation of nucleated cell counts relied on the amplification of reference gene primers. Only in-frame clones appear in the TCRdb table, and some are missing; sequencing was by immunoSEQ multiplex PCR. V and J calls and clone size are given by that table; D and trimming were obtained from the DNA. The data show 95,000 to 150,000 clones, 69% seen once. Input material: peripheral blood. The sequence was collected from a woman between 65 and 79 years old with acute or convalescent COVID-19. The chain carries TRBV11-2 and TRBJ1-6; 8 nucleotides align to TRBD1. Here the CDR3 reads CASSPRTGFNSPLHF. The CDR3 DNA follows: TGTGCCAGCAGCCCCAGGACAGGGTTTAATTCACCCCTCCACTTT. The complete variable domain, with remaining parts taken from reference TRBV11-2 and TRBJ1-6, reads EAGVAQSPRYKIIEKRQSVAFWCNPISGHATLYWYQQILGQGPKLLIQFQNNGVVDDSQLPKDRFSAERLKGVDSTLKIQPAKLEDSAVYLCASSPRTGFNSPLHFGNGTRLTVT.